This T cell receptor (beta chain) is from a study of cytomegalovirus exposure and HLA in healthy donors. Broader study findings: The study dropped some indistinguishable V segments, TRBV6-2 and TRBV6-3 among them. Based on reports, TCR beta sequences accurately predicted HLA-A and HLA-B alleles for most subjects.

Use of 60 Vbeta and 13 Jbeta primers characterized the PCR. Profiling relied on immunoSEQ multiplex PCR, and the TCRdb table lists in-frame clones only, not all of them. This sample has 150,000 to 180,000 clones, with 60% to 75% found just once. Concerning this clone: The antigen is unknown.

Trimming took 3 bases from V and 3 from J; bases not matched to a gene: 4. This CDR3 has 15 amino acids. From germline, CDR1 is SGHRS and CDR2 YFSETQ. The source is a man between 18 and 35 years old in good health and CMV-seronegative. The V and J genes are TRBV5-1 and TRBJ1-5, with 9 bases that match TRBD1. Sequenced input: PBMCs. The CDR3 protein is CASSSGTGNNQPQHF. CDR3 nucleotide sequence: TGCGCCAGCAGCTCCGGGACAGGGAACAATCAGCCCCAGCATTTT.